These T cell receptor beta chains were read from a single sample in a study of neurological immune-mediated disorders. Via MiXCR, TCRdb re-called the 5' RACE reads, giving one row per CDR3 protein. The table includes approximately 53,000 distinct CDR3 sequences, 9% to 10% detected once. Sequenced input: PBMCs. These receptors were collected from a woman aged 40 to 50 in good health. Each CDR3 is given with its conserved first and last residue. D genes are given only for firm matches. Some rows mark clone size as missing; the rest say once, few, many or name a class of expanded clone.

abundance: many; v_gene: TRBV6-6; j_gene: TRBJ2-7; len: 11; d_gene: NA; CDR3nt: TGTGCCAGCAGCCTAACTTACGAGCAGTACTTC; CDR3aa: CASSLTYEQYF
abundance: many; v_gene: TRBV29-1; j_gene: TRBJ2-7; len: 13; d_gene: NA; CDR3nt: TGCAGCGTCGATACAGGGCCCCTCTCCGAGCAGTACTTC; CDR3aa: CSVDTGPLSEQYF
abundance: many; v_gene: TRBV5-1; j_gene: TRBJ1-2; len: 15; d_gene: NA; CDR3nt: TGCGCCAGCAGCTCGGGACGGGTAGCTAACTATGGCTACACCTTC; CDR3aa: CASSSGRVANYGYTF
abundance: many; v_gene: TRBV7-3; j_gene: TRBJ2-5; len: 14; d_gene: TRBD2; CDR3nt: TGTGCCAGCAGCTTAGGGACTAGCGGGTCGACCCAGTACTTC; CDR3aa: CASSLGTSGSTQYF
abundance: many; v_gene: TRBV7-2; j_gene: TRBJ1-2; len: 13; d_gene: NA; CDR3nt: TGTGCCAGCAGCTTAAATGGGGAGGGTGGCTACACCTTC; CDR3aa: CASSLNGEGGYTF
abundance: few; v_gene: TRBV15; j_gene: TRBJ2-1; len: 13; d_gene: NA; CDR3nt: TGTGCCACCAGCAGGGGAATGATCTATGAGCAGTTCTTC; CDR3aa: CATSRGMIYEQFF
abundance: many; v_gene: TRBV20-1; j_gene: TRBJ2-6; len: 19; d_gene: NA; CDR3nt: TGCAGTGCTAGCAAAGGCCAGAGCGGAATTGGCTCTGGGGCCAACGTCCTGACTTTC; CDR3aa: CSASKGQSGIGSGANVLTF
abundance: many; v_gene: TRBV7-2; j_gene: TRBJ2-1; len: 18; d_gene: TRBD2; CDR3nt: TGTGCCAGCAGCTTAGACAGCGGGACTAGCCCGGTGGGAAATGAGCAGTTCTTC; CDR3aa: CASSLDSGTSPVGNEQFF
abundance: many; v_gene: TRBV6-2/TRBV6-3; j_gene: TRBJ2-5; len: 15; d_gene: TRBD2; CDR3nt: TGTGCCAGCAGTCATATAGCGGGTTGGGGAGAGACCCAGTACTTC; CDR3aa: CASSHIAGWGETQYF
abundance: many; v_gene: TRBV9; j_gene: TRBJ1-3; len: 17; d_gene: NA; CDR3nt: TGTGCCAGCAGCGTAGAGGGAGCCTTCAACTCTGGAAACACCATATATTTT; CDR3aa: CASSVEGAFNSGNTIYF
abundance: NA; v_gene: TRBV5-1; j_gene: TRBJ2-3; len: 16; d_gene: TRBD2; CDR3nt: TGCGCCAGCAGCTTCGAAGGCGGGGGAATAGCAGATACGCAGTATTTT; CDR3aa: CASSFEGGGIADTQYF
abundance: many; v_gene: TRBV5-1; j_gene: TRBJ1-5; len: 15; d_gene: NA; CDR3nt: TGCGCCAGCAGCCCGGGTCCGGGCGGCAATCAGCCCCAGCATTTT; CDR3aa: CASSPGPGGNQPQHF
abundance: many; v_gene: TRBV29-1; j_gene: TRBJ2-5; len: 13; d_gene: NA; CDR3nt: TGCAGCGTAGGGGGAGGGGCACGGGAGACCCAGTACTTC; CDR3aa: CSVGGGARETQYF
abundance: many; v_gene: TRBV10-3; j_gene: TRBJ2-3; len: 13; d_gene: NA; CDR3nt: TGTGCCATCAGTGGGGGTCCCCCAGATACGCAGTATTTT; CDR3aa: CAISGGPPDTQYF
abundance: many; v_gene: TRBV3-1; j_gene: TRBJ2-1; len: 13; d_gene: TRBD1; CDR3nt: TGTGCCAGCTGGGACAGGGCCTACAATGAGCAGTTCTTC; CDR3aa: CASWDRAYNEQFF
abundance: many; v_gene: TRBV20-1; j_gene: TRBJ1-2; len: 13; d_gene: NA; CDR3nt: TGCAGTGCTAGTGGAGGGGAGGCTTATGGCTACACCTTC; CDR3aa: CSASGGEAYGYTF
abundance: many; v_gene: TRBV12-3/TRBV12-4; j_gene: TRBJ2-7; len: 14; d_gene: NA; CDR3nt: TGTGCCAGCAGTTTAGGAGGGATCTCCTACGAGCAGTACTTC; CDR3aa: CASSLGGISYEQYF
abundance: many; v_gene: TRBV4-3; j_gene: TRBJ1-4; len: 13; d_gene: NA; CDR3nt: TGCGCCAGCAGCCAAGACCAGGCAGTCGGACTGTTTTTT; CDR3aa: CASSQDQAVGLFF
abundance: NA; v_gene: TRBV20-1; j_gene: TRBJ2-7; len: 17; d_gene: TRBD2; CDR3nt: TGCAGTGCTAGAGATCCCCGGGGCATAGCGGGACGCTACGAGCAGTACTTC; CDR3aa: CSARDPRGIAGRYEQYF
abundance: many; v_gene: TRBV7-2; j_gene: TRBJ1-5; len: 16; d_gene: TRBD1; CDR3nt: TGTGCCAGCAGCTTGGCAGGGGGCATCAGCAATCAGCCCCAGCATTTT; CDR3aa: CASSLAGGISNQPQHF
abundance: many; v_gene: TRBV7-9; j_gene: TRBJ1-2; len: 14; d_gene: NA; CDR3nt: TGTGCCAGCAGCCCGGACCGCCTACCCTATGGCTACACCTTC; CDR3aa: CASSPDRLPYGYTF
abundance: NA; v_gene: TRBV19; j_gene: TRBJ2-1; len: 13; d_gene: TRBD1; CDR3nt: TGTGCCAGTAGCCAGACAGGGGGGCATGAGCAGTTCTTC; CDR3aa: CASSQTGGHEQFF
abundance: NA; v_gene: TRBV5-1; j_gene: TRBJ2-2; len: 13; d_gene: NA; CDR3nt: TGCGCCAGCAGCGCCGGGTCCACCGGGGAGCTGTTTTTT; CDR3aa: CASSAGSTGELFF
abundance: many; v_gene: TRBV5-6; j_gene: TRBJ1-2; len: 14; d_gene: NA; CDR3nt: TGTGCCAGCAGCTCGGGGCAGGGACCCTATGGCTACACCTTC; CDR3aa: CASSSGQGPYGYTF
abundance: many; v_gene: TRBV9; j_gene: TRBJ1-1; len: 15; d_gene: NA; CDR3nt: TGTGCCAGCAGCGTAGCTTTTGGCAGAGGGACTGAAGCTTTCTTT; CDR3aa: CASSVAFGRGTEAFF
abundance: many; v_gene: TRBV11-1; j_gene: TRBJ2-7; len: 15; d_gene: TRBD1; CDR3nt: TGTGCCAGCAGCTCCCGGGACAGGGGCACGTACGAGCAGTACTTC; CDR3aa: CASSSRDRGTYEQYF
abundance: many; v_gene: TRBV9; j_gene: TRBJ2-5; len: 15; d_gene: TRBD1; CDR3nt: TGTGCCAGCAGCGTTGGGACAGGCCTCCAAGAGACCCAGTACTTC; CDR3aa: CASSVGTGLQETQYF
abundance: NA; v_gene: TRBV18; j_gene: TRBJ1-5; len: 15; d_gene: NA; CDR3nt: TGTGCCAGCTCACTTGGACATGGTGGTCAATCCCCCCAGCATTTT; CDR3aa: CASSLGHGGQSPQHF
abundance: medium-sized; v_gene: TRBV7-3; j_gene: TRBJ2-3; len: 12; d_gene: NA; CDR3nt: TGTGCCAGCAGCTACCCCGGGACCGTGCAGTATTTT; CDR3aa: CASSYPGTVQYF
abundance: many; v_gene: TRBV5-6; j_gene: TRBJ1-1; len: 14; d_gene: NA; CDR3nt: TGTGCCAGCAGCCTTGGGGACCGGAGACCCGAAGCTTTCTTT; CDR3aa: CASSLGDRRPEAFF
abundance: many; v_gene: TRBV5-6; j_gene: TRBJ2-7; len: 12; d_gene: NA; CDR3nt: TGTGCCAGCAGCTTGTTTGGAGACGAGCAGTACTTC; CDR3aa: CASSLFGDEQYF
abundance: many; v_gene: TRBV12-3/TRBV12-4; j_gene: TRBJ2-2; len: 13; d_gene: NA; CDR3nt: TGTGCCAGCAGGGCCATGAACACCGGGGAGCTGTTTTTT; CDR3aa: CASRAMNTGELFF
abundance: many; v_gene: TRBV5-1; j_gene: TRBJ2-1; len: 15; d_gene: NA; CDR3nt: TGCGCCAGCAGCTTGCGAGCCAGCTCCTACAATGAGCAGTTCTTC; CDR3aa: CASSLRASSYNEQFF
abundance: few; v_gene: TRBV19; j_gene: TRBJ1-5; len: 14; d_gene: NA; CDR3nt: TGTGCCAGTAAAGGTTCCGGGGGGAATCAGCCCCAGCATTTT; CDR3aa: CASKGSGGNQPQHF
abundance: many; v_gene: TRBV4-1; j_gene: TRBJ2-7; len: 12; d_gene: NA; CDR3nt: TGCGCCAGCAGCCACGCCGGCTCCGAGCAGTACTTC; CDR3aa: CASSHAGSEQYF
abundance: many; v_gene: TRBV6-2/TRBV6-3; j_gene: TRBJ2-1; len: 16; d_gene: TRBD2; CDR3nt: TGTGCCAGCAGTAGGAGGACTAGCGGTACCTACAATGAGCAGTTCTTC; CDR3aa: CASSRRTSGTYNEQFF